A selection of T cell receptor beta chains follows, all from one sample in a study of cytomegalovirus exposure and HLA in healthy donors. Data came from immunoSEQ multiplex PCR; TCRdb stores just in-frame clones and leaves some out. The sample gives about 43,000 clones, around 77% of which show up once; approximately 1.4% is in the top ten. What was sequenced was PBMCs. The receptors derive from a man aged 25 to 45 in good health and CMV-seronegative. Each CDR3 is given with its conserved first and last residue. The order of the fields is clone size, J gene, D gene, V gene, CDR3 DNA, CDR3 protein. The D gene is left open where the match is weak. Rows may omit the clone size; those that give it use once, few, many or a size class.

>-|TRBJ1-4|-|TRBV18
TGTGCCAGCCCGCCAGACGAGGACTGGTCTAGTGAAAAACTGTTTTTT
CASPPDEDWSSEKLFF
>-|TRBJ1-1|TRBD1|TRBV7-2
TGTGCCAGCAGCCCGACAGGGTTCGGCACTGAAGCTTTCTTT
CASSPTGFGTEAFF
>-|TRBJ2-5|TRBD1|TRBV11-2
TGTGCCAGCAGGCAAGGACAGGGCCGAATTCGGGAGACCCAGTACTTC
CASRQGQGRIRETQYF
>-|TRBJ1-1|TRBD1|TRBV6-7
TGTGCCAGCAGTTACACGGGACAGGGGGCGGTGGAAACGAACACTGAAGCTTTCTTT
CASSYTGQGAVETNTEAFF
>-|TRBJ1-2|-|TRBV19
TGTGCCAGTAGTATAGAGGGCCGATTTGGAGGCTACACCTTC
CASSIEGRFGGYTF
>-|TRBJ2-1|-|TRBV23-1
TGCGCCAGCAGTCAGTCGGACAGTGCCCACTCCTACAATGAGCAGTTCTTC
CASSQSDSAHSYNEQFF
>-|TRBJ2-6|-|TRBV9
TGTGCCAGCAGCCCCAGGGACATAGGGGCCAACGTCCTGACTTTC
CASSPRDIGANVLTF
>few|TRBJ2-7|TRBD2|TRBV2
TGTGCCAGCAAAACAGCGGGAGGGTGGGGTGAGCAGTACTTC
CASKTAGGWGEQYF
>-|TRBJ2-7|-|TRBV6-1
TGTGCCAGCAGGGAAGAATACAGCACCTCCTCCTACGAGCAGTACTTC
CASREEYSTSSYEQYF
>once|TRBJ2-1|TRBD2|TRBV9
TGTGCCAGCAGCAACTATCAAACTAGCGGGAACTACAATGAGCAGTTCTTC
CASSNYQTSGNYNEQFF
>-|TRBJ1-5|-|TRBV4-3
TGCGCCAGCAGCCTAACGTACGGGAGAGATCAGCCCCAGCATTTT
CASSLTYGRDQPQHF
>-|TRBJ2-7|-|TRBV10-3
TGTGCCATCGTAGGGGGGGCCTCCTACGAGCAGCACTTC
CAIVGGASYEQHF
>few|TRBJ1-1|TRBD1|TRBV5-4
TGTGCCAGCAGCTTCACAGGGGCGGATGAAGCTTTCTTT
CASSFTGADEAFF
>-|TRBJ2-5|-|TRBV7-2
TGTGCCAGCAGCCGGGACAACGGGGAGACCCAGTACTTC
CASSRDNGETQYF
>few|TRBJ1-1|-|TRBV5-4
TGTGCCTCAGGCGGGGGAGGAAACACTGAAGCTTTCTTT
CASGGGGNTEAFF
>-|TRBJ1-2|-|TRBV6-4
TGTGCCAGCGAGGTTCCCCGTGACTATGGCTACACCTTC
CASEVPRDYGYTF
>-|TRBJ1-4|-|TRBV12-2
TGTGCAAGTCGGCCCAACAGGGTTGGGACTAATGAAAAACTGTTTTTT
CASRPNRVGTNEKLFF
>-|TRBJ2-5|TRBD1|TRBV29-1
TGCAGCGTGACTTTGGACCGGGACAGGGGGCTCTTAGGGCAAGAGACCCAGTACTTC
CSVTLDRDRGLLGQETQYF
>-|TRBJ2-2|-|TRBV4-3
TGCGCCAGCAGCCTAGGACAGAGAAACACCGGGGAGCTGTTTTTT
CASSLGQRNTGELFF
>-|TRBJ2-7|-|TRBV19
TGTGCCAGTTCTCATGAGGGTTACGAGCAGTACTTC
CASSHEGYEQYF
>-|TRBJ2-7|-|TRBV27
TGTGCCAGCAGCCCTCAGGGAACCTACGAGCAGTACTTC
CASSPQGTYEQYF
>-|TRBJ2-1|TRBD2|TRBV5-6
TGTGCCACCCAAGAGGGACTAGCGACCTACAATGAGCAGTTCTTC
CATQEGLATYNEQFF
>-|TRBJ2-7|TRBD2|TRBV4-2
TGTGCCAGCAGCCAAGAATGGCTAGCGGGAAACGAGCAGTACTTC
CASSQEWLAGNEQYF
>-|TRBJ2-7|-|TRBV11-2
TGTGCCAGCAGCTTAGAGCGGGGTACCTACGAGCAGTACTTC
CASSLERGTYEQYF
>-|TRBJ2-3|-|TRBV11-3
TGTGCCAGCAGCTTAGGCGGGGGCCTTCAAACAGATACGCAGTATTTT
CASSLGGGLQTDTQYF
>-|TRBJ1-5|-|TRBV27
TGTGCCAGCAGTGCCATCGGACAGTCCAATCAGCCCCAGCATTTT
CASSAIGQSNQPQHF
>few|TRBJ2-5|-|TRBV6-1
TGTGCCAGCAGCCCAGGGTCCAGTCAAGAGACCCAGTACTTC
CASSPGSSQETQYF
>-|TRBJ1-5|-|TRBV28
TGTGCCAGCAGCCGCGGGACGAATCAGCCCCAGCATTTT
CASSRGTNQPQHF
>-|TRBJ2-3|-|TRBV5-4
TGTGCCAGCAGCCCGACCCAGGTAAAGGGGAATACGCAGTATTTT
CASSPTQVKGNTQYF
>-|TRBJ1-2|-|TRBV7-2
TGTGCCAGCAGCTTTCAGGAGGGTGGCTACACCTTC
CASSFQEGGYTF
>-|TRBJ1-6|-|TRBV21-1
TGTGCCAGCAGCAAATATAAGGGGGCCGGGGATTCACCCCTCCACTTT
CASSKYKGAGDSPLHF
>-|TRBJ2-7|TRBD1|TRBV11-2
TGTGCCAGCAGAAAGGGACAGGGGGCCTACGAGCAGTACTTC
CASRKGQGAYEQYF
>-|TRBJ2-4|TRBD2|TRBV7-2
TGTGCCAGCAGCAACACCCCCGGAGGTAGCGGGATAGCCAAAAACATTCAGTACTTC
CASSNTPGGSGIAKNIQYF
>few|TRBJ2-3|TRBD2|TRBV5-1
TGCGCCAGCAGCTTGGGACTAGCGGGAATGGGACGAGTATATTTT
CASSLGLAGMGRVYF
>-|TRBJ2-7|-|TRBV30
TGTGCCTGGAGTTCGCGGAGTCGTACCTACGAGCAGTACTTC
CAWSSRSRTYEQYF
>-|TRBJ1-2|-|TRBV27
TGTGCCAGCAGCCCACGGGGGGGCCTTCACTATGGCTACACCTTC
CASSPRGGLHYGYTF
>-|TRBJ1-1|TRBD1|TRBV19
TGTGCCAGTAAAAGACAGGGGCACACTGAAGCTTTCTTT
CASKRQGHTEAFF
>-|TRBJ1-2|-|TRBV4-3
TGCGCCAGCAGCCAAGGGCTAGGCAGAGCATATGGCTACACCTTC
CASSQGLGRAYGYTF
>-|TRBJ2-5|TRBD2|TRBV7-2
TGTGCCAGCAGCTTAGGGGGCGCGGGAGTGAGGGAGACCCAGTACTTC
CASSLGGAGVRETQYF
>-|TRBJ2-1|-|TRBV5-1
TGCGCCAGCAGCGCCCGACTCGGGGGCAATGAGCAGTTCTTC
CASSARLGGNEQFF
>-|TRBJ2-5|TRBD2|TRBV7-7
TGTGCCAGCAGCTTTCTAGCGGGCGTTCAAGAGACCCAGTACTTC
CASSFLAGVQETQYF
>-|TRBJ1-5|-|TRBV21-1
TGTGCCAGCAGCCCCCGGGGCAATCAGCCCCAGCATTTT
CASSPRGNQPQHF
>-|TRBJ2-1|-|TRBV7-2
TGTGCCAGCAGCTCTCCGGGACACGGGGCCTATGAGCAGTTCTTC
CASSSPGHGAYEQFF
>-|TRBJ2-7|-|TRBV30
TGTGCCTGGAGCGCACTACTAGCACGCTACGAGCAGTACTTC
CAWSALLARYEQYF
>-|TRBJ2-1|TRBD1|TRBV13
TGTGCCAGCAGGGCCAGGGGGCGCGGCTCCTACAATGAGCAGTTCTTC
CASRARGRGSYNEQFF
>-|TRBJ1-5|TRBD1|TRBV5-1
TGCGCCAGCAGCTTGGAACCCATGGGACAGGGTAATCAGCCCCAGCATTTT
CASSLEPMGQGNQPQHF
>-|TRBJ1-1|-|TRBV28
TGTGCCAGCAGTCAAACCCCAGGGGTAGAAGCTTTCTTT
CASSQTPGVEAFF
>-|TRBJ2-7|TRBD2|TRBV11-2
TGTGCCAGCAGCTTAGATGTAGCGGGAGCGAACGAGCAGTACTTC
CASSLDVAGANEQYF
>-|TRBJ2-1|-|TRBV10-1
TGCGCCAGCAGTGAGTCGATGTTCTTTGGACTCCACATTAATGAGCAGTTCTTC
CASSESMFFGLHINEQFF
>-|TRBJ1-5|-|TRBV9
TGTGCCAGCAGCGTACAGGGTAGTCAGCCCCAGCATTTT
CASSVQGSQPQHF
>-|TRBJ2-1|-|TRBV6-5
TGTGCCAGCAGCCGGACTGGACTAAATGAGCAGTTCTTC
CASSRTGLNEQFF
>-|TRBJ1-2|-|TRBV27
TGTGCCAGCAGTTACTCCAGGGGAAGCGACGGCTACACCTTC
CASSYSRGSDGYTF
>-|TRBJ1-1|-|TRBV4-2
TGTGCCAGCAGCCAAGACAGGGGCAACACTGAAGCTTTCTTT
CASSQDRGNTEAFF
>-|TRBJ2-5|-|TRBV5-5
TGTGCCAGCAGCCAGGGGGGTCAGGAGACCCAGTACTTC
CASSQGGQETQYF
>-|TRBJ2-7|TRBD1|TRBV7-2
TGTGCCAGCAGCTTAGGACAGGGGGTTTCCTACGAGCAGTACTTC
CASSLGQGVSYEQYF
>-|TRBJ2-1|-|TRBV10-1
TGCGCCAGCATGTCTAGCGAGAGATACAATGAGCAGTTCTTC
CASMSSERYNEQFF
>-|TRBJ2-7|TRBD2|TRBV28
TGTGCCAGCAGTTCCCCGGGACTAGCGATTCCTACCGAGCAGTACTTC
CASSSPGLAIPTEQYF
>-|TRBJ2-7|TRBD2|TRBV5-1
TGCGCCAGCAGCTGGACCCTAGCGGGAGATCCCTACGAGCAGTACTTC
CASSWTLAGDPYEQYF
>-|TRBJ2-5|-|TRBV27
TGTGCCAGCAGCTCCTGGGGCAGGGGATTGTCCCAAGAGACCCAGTACTTC
CASSSWGRGLSQETQYF